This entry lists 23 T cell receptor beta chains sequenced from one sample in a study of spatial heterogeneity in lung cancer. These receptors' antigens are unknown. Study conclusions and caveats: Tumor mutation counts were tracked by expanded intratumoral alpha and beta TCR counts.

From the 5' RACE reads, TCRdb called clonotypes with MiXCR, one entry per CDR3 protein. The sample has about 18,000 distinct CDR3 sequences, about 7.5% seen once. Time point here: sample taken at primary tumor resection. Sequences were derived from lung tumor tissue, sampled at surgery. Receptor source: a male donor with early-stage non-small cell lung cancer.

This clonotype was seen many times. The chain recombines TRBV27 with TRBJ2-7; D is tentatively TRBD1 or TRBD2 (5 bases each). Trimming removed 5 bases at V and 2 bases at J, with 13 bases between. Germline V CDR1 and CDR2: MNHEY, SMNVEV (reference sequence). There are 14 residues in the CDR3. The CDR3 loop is CASSLQGPPYEQYF. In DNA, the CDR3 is TGTGCCAGCAGTCTTCAGGGACCGCCCTACGAGCAGTACTTC.

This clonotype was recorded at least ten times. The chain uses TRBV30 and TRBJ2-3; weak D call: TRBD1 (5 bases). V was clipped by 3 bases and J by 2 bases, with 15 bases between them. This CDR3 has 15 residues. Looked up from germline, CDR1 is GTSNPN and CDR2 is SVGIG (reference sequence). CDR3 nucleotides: TGTGCCTGGAGGGGGCTTGGCGGCGACACAGATACGCAGTATTTT. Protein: CAWRGLGGDTDTQYF.

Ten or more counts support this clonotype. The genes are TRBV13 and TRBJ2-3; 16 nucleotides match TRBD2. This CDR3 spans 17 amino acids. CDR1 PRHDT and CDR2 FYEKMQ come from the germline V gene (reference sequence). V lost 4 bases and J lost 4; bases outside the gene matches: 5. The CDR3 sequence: CASSSGLAGGHADTQYF. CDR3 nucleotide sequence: TGTGCCAGCAGCTCGGGACTAGCGGGGGGGCACGCAGATACGCAGTATTTT.

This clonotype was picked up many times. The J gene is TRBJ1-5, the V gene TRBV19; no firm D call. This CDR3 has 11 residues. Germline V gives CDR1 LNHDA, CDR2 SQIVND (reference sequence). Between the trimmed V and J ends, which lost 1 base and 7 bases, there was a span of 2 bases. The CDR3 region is CASSIGQPQHF. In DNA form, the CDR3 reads TGTGCCAGTAGTATAGGCCAGCCCCAGCATTTT.

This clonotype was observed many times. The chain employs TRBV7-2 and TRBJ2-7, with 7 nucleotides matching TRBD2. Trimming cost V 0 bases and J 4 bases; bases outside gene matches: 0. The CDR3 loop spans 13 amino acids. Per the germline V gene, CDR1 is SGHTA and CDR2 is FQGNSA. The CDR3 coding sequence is TGTGCCAGCAGCTTAGCGGGGGGGTACGAGCAGTACTTC. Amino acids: CASSLAGGYEQYF.

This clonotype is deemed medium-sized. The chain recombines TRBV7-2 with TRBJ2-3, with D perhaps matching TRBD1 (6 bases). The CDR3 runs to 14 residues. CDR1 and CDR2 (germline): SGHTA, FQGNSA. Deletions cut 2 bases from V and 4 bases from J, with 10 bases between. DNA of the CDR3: TGTGCCAGCAGCTTAAGTCAGGGGTCAGATACGCAGTATTTT. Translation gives CASSLSQGSDTQYF.

In nucleotides, the CDR3 is TGCGCCAGTAAAAGTGATGCAATTACAGATACGCAGTATTTT. This sequence encodes CASKSDAITDTQYF. The chain carries TRBV5-1 and TRBJ2-3; D gene uncertain. V lost 8 bases to trimming and J lost 3 bases, with 16 bases between them. Looked up from germline, CDR1 is SGHRS and CDR2 is YFSETQ. This CDR3 has 14 residues.

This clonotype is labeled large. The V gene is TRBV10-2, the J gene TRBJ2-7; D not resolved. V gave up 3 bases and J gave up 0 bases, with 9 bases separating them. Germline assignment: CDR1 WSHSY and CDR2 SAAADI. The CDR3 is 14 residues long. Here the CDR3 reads CASSDYQASYEQYF. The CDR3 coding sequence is TGCGCCAGCAGTGATTACCAGGCCTCCTACGAGCAGTACTTC.

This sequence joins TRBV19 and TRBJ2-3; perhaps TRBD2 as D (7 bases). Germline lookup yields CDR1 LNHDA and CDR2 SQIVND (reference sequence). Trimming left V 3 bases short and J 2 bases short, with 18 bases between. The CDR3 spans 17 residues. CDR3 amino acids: CASSIHGGQTTTDTQYF. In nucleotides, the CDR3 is TGTGCCAGTAGTATTCACGGGGGGCAGACCACCACAGATACGCAGTATTTT.

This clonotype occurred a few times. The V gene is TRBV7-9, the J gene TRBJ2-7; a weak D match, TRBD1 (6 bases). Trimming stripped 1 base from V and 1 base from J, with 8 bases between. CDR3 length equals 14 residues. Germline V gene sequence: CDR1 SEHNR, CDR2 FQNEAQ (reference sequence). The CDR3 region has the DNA TGTGCCAGCAGCTTAGGACAGGCATCCTACGAGCAGTACTTC. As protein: CASSLGQASYEQYF.

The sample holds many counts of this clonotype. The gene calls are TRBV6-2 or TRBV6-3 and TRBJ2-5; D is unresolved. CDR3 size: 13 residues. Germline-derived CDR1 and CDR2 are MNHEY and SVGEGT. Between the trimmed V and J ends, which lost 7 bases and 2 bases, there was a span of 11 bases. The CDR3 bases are TGTGCCAGCACACGCCGCCGGCAAGAGACCCAGTACTTC. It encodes CASTRRRQETQYF.

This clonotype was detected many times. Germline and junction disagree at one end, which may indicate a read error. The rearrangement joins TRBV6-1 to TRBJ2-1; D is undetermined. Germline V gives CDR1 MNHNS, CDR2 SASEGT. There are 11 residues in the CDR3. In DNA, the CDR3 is TGTGCCACTGTCGGGTACAGTGAGCAGTTCTTC. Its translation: CATVGYSEQFF.

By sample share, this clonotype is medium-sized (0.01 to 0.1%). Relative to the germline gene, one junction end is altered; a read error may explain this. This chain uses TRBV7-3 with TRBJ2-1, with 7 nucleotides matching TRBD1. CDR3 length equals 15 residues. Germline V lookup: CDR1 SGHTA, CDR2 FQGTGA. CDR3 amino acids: CASSLTGQAYNEQFF. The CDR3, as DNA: TGTGCCAGCAGTTTAACCGGACAGGCTTACAATGAGCAGTTCTTC.

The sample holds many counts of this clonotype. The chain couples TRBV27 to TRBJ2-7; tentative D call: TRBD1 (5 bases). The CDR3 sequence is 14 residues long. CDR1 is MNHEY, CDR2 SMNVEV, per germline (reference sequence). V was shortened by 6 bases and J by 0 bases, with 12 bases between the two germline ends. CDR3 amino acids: CASRRQGTSYEQYF. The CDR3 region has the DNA TGTGCCAGCAGGCGGCAGGGTACCTCCTACGAGCAGTACTTC.

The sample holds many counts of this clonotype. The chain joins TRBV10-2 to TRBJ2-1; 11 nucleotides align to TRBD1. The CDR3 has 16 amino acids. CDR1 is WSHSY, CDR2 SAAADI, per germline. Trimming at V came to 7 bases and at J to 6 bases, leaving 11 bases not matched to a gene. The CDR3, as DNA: TGCGCCAGCATGTACCCTGGGACAGGGGGACCCAATGAGCAGTTCTTC. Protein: CASMYPGTGGPNEQFF.

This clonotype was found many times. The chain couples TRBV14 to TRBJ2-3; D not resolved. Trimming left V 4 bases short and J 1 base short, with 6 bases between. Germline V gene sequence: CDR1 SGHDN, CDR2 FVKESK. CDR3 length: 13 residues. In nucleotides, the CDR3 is TGTGCCAGCAGCCTGGCCGGCACAGATACGCAGTATTTT. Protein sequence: CASSLAGTDTQYF. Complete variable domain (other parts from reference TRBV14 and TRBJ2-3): EAGVTQFPSHSVIEKGQTVTLRCDPISGHDNLYWYRRVMGKEIKFLLHFVKESKQDESGMPNNRFLAERTGGTYSTLKVQPAELEDSGVYFCASSLAGTDTQYFGPGTRLTVL.

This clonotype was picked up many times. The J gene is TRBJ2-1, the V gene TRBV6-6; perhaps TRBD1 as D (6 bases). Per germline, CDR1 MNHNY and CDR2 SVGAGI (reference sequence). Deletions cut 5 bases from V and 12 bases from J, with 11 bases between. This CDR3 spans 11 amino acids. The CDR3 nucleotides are TGTGCCAGCAGTCTCAGGGGATGGCAGTTCTTC. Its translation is CASSLRGWQFF.

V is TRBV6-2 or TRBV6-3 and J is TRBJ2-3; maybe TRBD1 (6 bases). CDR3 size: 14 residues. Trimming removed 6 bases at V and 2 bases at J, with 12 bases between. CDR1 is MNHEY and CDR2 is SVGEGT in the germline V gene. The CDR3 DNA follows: TGTGCCAGCAGCCGGACAGCCATCACAGATACGCAGTATTTT. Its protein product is CASSRTAITDTQYF.

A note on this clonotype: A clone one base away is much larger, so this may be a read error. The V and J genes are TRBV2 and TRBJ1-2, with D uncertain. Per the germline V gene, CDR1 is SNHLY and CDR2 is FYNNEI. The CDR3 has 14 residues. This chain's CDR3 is CASNLAATNYGYAF. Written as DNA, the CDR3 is TGTGCCAGCAACTTGGCAGCTACTAACTATGGCTACGCCTTC. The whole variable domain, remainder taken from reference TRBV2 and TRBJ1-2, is EPEVTQTPSHQVTQMGQEVILRCVPISNHLYFYWYRQILGQKVEFLVSFYNNEISEKSEIFDDQFSVERPDGSNFTLKIRSTKLEDSAMYFCASNLAATNYGYAFGSGTRLTVV.

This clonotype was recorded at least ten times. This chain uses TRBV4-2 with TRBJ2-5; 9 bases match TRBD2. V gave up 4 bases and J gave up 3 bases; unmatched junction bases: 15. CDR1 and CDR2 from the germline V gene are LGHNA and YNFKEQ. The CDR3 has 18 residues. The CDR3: CASSPRGSGGLGEETQYF. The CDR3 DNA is TGTGCCAGCAGCCCCCGAGGTAGCGGGGGCCTGGGGGAAGAGACCCAGTACTTC.

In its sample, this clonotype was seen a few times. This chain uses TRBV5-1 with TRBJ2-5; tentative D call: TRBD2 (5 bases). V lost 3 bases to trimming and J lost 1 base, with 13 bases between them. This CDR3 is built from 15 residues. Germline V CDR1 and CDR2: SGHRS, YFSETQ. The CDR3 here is CASSSGPRGQETQYF. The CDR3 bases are TGCGCCAGCAGCTCTGGGCCCCGGGGCCAAGAGACCCAGTACTTC.

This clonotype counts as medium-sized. CDR3 DNA sequence: TGCAGCGTTGAAGAGGGGCATGGGGGCTACACCTTC. As protein: CSVEEGHGGYTF. The rearrangement joins TRBV29-1 to TRBJ1-2; D may be TRBD1 (5 bases). Germline CDR1 and CDR2: SQVTM and ANQGSEA. CDR3 size: 12 residues. Trimming took off 0 bases at V and 8 bases at J, with 10 bases between the two ends.

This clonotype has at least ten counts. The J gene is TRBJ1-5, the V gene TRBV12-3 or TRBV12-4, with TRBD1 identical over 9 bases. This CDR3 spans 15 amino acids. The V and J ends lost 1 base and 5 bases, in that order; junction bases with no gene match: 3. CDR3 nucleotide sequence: TGTGCCAGCAGTTTAGGGACAGGGGTACATCAGCCCCAGCATTTT. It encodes CASSLGTGVHQPQHF.